The 10 T cell receptor beta chains below were found in one sample sequenced in a study of blood T cell repertoires in COVID-19. Using immunoSEQ multiplex PCR, the repertoire was profiled, and TCRdb retains in-frame clones only, with some absent. The table records 300,000 to 400,000 clones, around 87% of them present only once. Sequenced: peripheral blood. The source is a woman in her 50s who had recovered from COVID-19.

The chain employs TRBV19 and TRBJ2-7; the match to TRBD2 covers 7 bases. There are 13 residues in the CDR3. The germline V gene encodes CDR1 LNHDA and CDR2 SQIVND (reference sequence). V was pared by 8 bases and J by 3 bases, with 7 bases of the junction left unmatched. The CDR3: CASSLALNYEQYF. The CDR3 coding sequence is TGTGCCAGTTCACTAGCGCTGAACTACGAGCAGTACTTC.

CDR3 in amino acids: CASSLSLQTYEQYF. In DNA, the CDR3 is TGTGCCAGCAGCTTAAGCCTCCAAACCTACGAGCAGTACTTC. The genes are TRBV5-4 and TRBJ2-7, with D uncertain. Looked up from germline, CDR1 is SGHNT and CDR2 is YYREEE (reference sequence). V shed 2 bases and J shed 2 bases, with 11 bases lying between them. The CDR3 runs to 14 residues.

The chain recombines TRBV29-1 with TRBJ2-1; the D is unclear. Trimming took off 4 bases at V and 0 bases at J, with 16 bases between the two ends. In germline, CDR1 is SQVTM, CDR2 ANQGSEA. The CDR3 sequence is 16 residues long. CDR3 bases: TGCAGCGTTGGGATGGAGTCGTGGAGCTCCTACAATGAGCAGTTCTTC. It yields the protein CSVGMESWSSYNEQFF.

The V gene is TRBV13, the J gene TRBJ2-7, with 9 bases that match TRBD2. There are 18 residues in the CDR3. J was trimmed by 0 bases and V by 4 bases; bases with no gene match: 13. Per the germline V gene, CDR1 is PRHDT and CDR2 is FYEKMQ (reference sequence). The CDR3 spells CASSSGWVASGASYEQYF. The CDR3 DNA reads as TGTGCCAGCAGCTCGGGTTGGGTGGCTAGCGGGGCCTCCTACGAGCAGTACTTC.

Note on this clone: The sample carries other DNA sequences with the same CDR3. This chain connects TRBV9 to TRBJ1-1; no definite D call. Trimming took 1 base from V and 0 from J, leaving 4 bases between them. This CDR3 has 13 residues. Germline loops: CDR1 SGDLS, CDR2 YYNGEE. Here the CDR3 DNA reads TGTGCCAGCAGCGTACAGATGAACACTGAAGCTTTCTTT. Its translation: CASSVQMNTEAFF.

The V and J genes are TRBV15 and TRBJ1-2; perhaps TRBD1 as D (6 bases). V was shortened by 0 bases and J by 5 bases, with 13 bases between the two germline ends. Germline CDR1 is LNHNV and CDR2 is YYDKDF (reference sequence). This CDR3 spans 15 amino acids. The CDR3 bases are TGTGCCACCAGCAGAGATGAAACAGGGCGGTATGGCTACACCTTC. This codes for CATSRDETGRYGYTF.

V gene TRBV7-2 combines with J gene TRBJ2-7; TRBD1 matches 9 bases. The germline CDR1 and CDR2 sequences are SGHTA and FQGNSA. V lost 0 bases to trimming and J lost 4 bases; unmatched junction nucleotides: 4. The CDR3 covers 15 residues. CDR3 region: CASSLAGQGVYEQYF. CDR3 in DNA: TGTGCCAGCAGCTTAGCGGGACAGGGTGTTTACGAGCAGTACTTC. Full variable domain (missing parts from reference TRBV7-2 and TRBJ2-7): GAGVSQSPSNKVTEKGKDVELRCDPISGHTALYWYRQSLGQGLEFLIYFQGNSAPDKSGLPSDRFSAERTGGSVSTLTIQRTQQEDSAVYLCASSLAGQGVYEQYFGPGTRLTVT.

The CDR3 is CASSLAGSIYEQYF. CDR3 DNA sequence: TGTGCCAGCAGTTTGGCGGGGTCTATCTACGAGCAGTACTTC. The chain couples TRBV28 to TRBJ2-7, with D possibly being TRBD2 (6 bases). The ends were cut back, 3 bases at V and 3 bases at J, with 12 bases in the middle. CDR3 size: 14 residues. Germline CDR1 MDHEN, CDR2 SYDVKM.

The V gene is TRBV7-8, the J gene TRBJ1-5, with a weak D call TRBD1 (5 bases). CDR1 is SGHVS and CDR2 is FQNEAQ in the germline V gene. V shed 5 bases and J shed 7 bases, with 18 bases lying between them. There are 15 residues in the CDR3. CDR3: CASSQRTGGIQPQHF. The CDR3 DNA reads as TGTGCCAGCAGCCAAAGGACGGGGGGGATACAGCCCCAGCATTTT.

This clone was detected only a few times. The chain has TRBV19 and TRBJ1-5; 8 bases agree with TRBD1. Germline loops: CDR1 LNHDA, CDR2 SQIVND (reference sequence). V was clipped by 5 bases and J by 9 bases; unmatched bases: 6. This CDR3 region has 13 residues. CDR3 residues: CASSFGQGGPQHF. CDR3 nucleotides: TGTGCCAGTAGTTTCGGACAGGGAGGGCCCCAGCATTTT.